The 4 T cell receptor beta chains below all came from one sample that was sequenced in a study of post-analysis software for immune sequencing data. General study results and limits: With TRBV5-6, TRBV5-1 and TRBV20-1 included, 4 or 5 TRBV segments were more frequent in patients than in controls.

cDNA libraries for TCR beta contained unique molecular identifiers. TCRdb re-analysed the PCR reads in MiXCR, keeping a single row per CDR3 protein. Of roughly 540,000 distinct CDR3 sequences listed, around 36% are singletons. Their specific antigens are unknown. Sequenced material: blood. The receptors were sampled from a girl aged 2 to 17 with multiple sclerosis.

As DNA, the CDR3 is TGCAGTGCTAGCGGACCGGGACTAGCTATCGGTGAGCAGTTCTTC. This translates into CSASGPGLAIGEQFF. This chain joins TRBV20-1 and TRBJ2-1; 9 nucleotides agree with TRBD2. The CDR3 is made up of 15 amino acids. The germline V gene has CDR1 DFQATT and CDR2 SNEGSKA (reference sequence). Trimming cost V 3 bases and J 9 bases; bases outside gene matches: 12.

The chain uses TRBV20-1 and TRBJ2-4; perhaps D is TRBD1 or TRBD2 (6 bases each). The CDR3 runs to 15 residues. CDR1 is DFQATT, CDR2 SNEGSKA, per germline (reference sequence). Trimming left V 5 bases short and J 1 base short, with 15 bases between. CDR3 sequence reads: CSASGGGSAKNIQYF. The CDR3 nucleotides are TGCAGTGCTTCCGGAGGGGGGTCGGCCAAAAACATTCAGTACTTC.

The sample holds one count of this clonotype. This sequence joins TRBV20-1 and TRBJ1-1; 8 bases match TRBD1. The CDR3 is 16 residues long. Germline V gene sequence: CDR1 DFQATT, CDR2 SNEGSKA (reference sequence). Germline trimming cut 0 bases from V and 0 bases from J; bases unmatched to any gene: 6. CDR3 sequence (DNA): TGCAGTGCTAGAGATCCCCAGGGGGCGGTGAACACTGAAGCTTTCTTT. Protein sequence: CSARDPQGAVNTEAFF.

This clonotype has just a few counts. The chain joins TRBV6-5 to TRBJ2-7; D call uncertain. V lost 2 bases and J lost 2, with 13 bases in between. Germline CDR1 and CDR2: MNHEY and SVGAGI. This CDR3 has 15 residues. This CDR3 is CASSYQPDLTYEQYF. The CDR3 DNA is TGTGCCAGCAGTTACCAGCCAGACCTGACCTACGAGCAGTACTTC.